One and the same sample provided the 5 T cell receptor beta chains below, sequenced in a study of shared clonotypes between healthy human individuals. Produced via immunoSEQ multiplex PCR; TCRdb's table is partial and in-frame only. The sample lists roughly 1,100,000 clones; about three quarters were seen once. Sequencing was performed on memory CD4+ T cells sorted from blood. The subset was: CD45RA-negative fraction. These receptors were obtained from a man younger than 35 in good health.

This chain joins TRBV7-9 and TRBJ2-7; TRBD1 matches 8 bases. V shed 3 bases and J 3 bases; nucleotides not matched to a gene: 7. The CDR3 contains 15 residues. Germline-derived CDR1 and CDR2 are SEHNR and FQNEAQ (reference sequence). The CDR3, as DNA: TGTGCCAGCAGCTTCGCCACAGGGGGAATCTACGAGCAGTACTTC. Protein product: CASSFATGGIYEQYF.

The chain uses TRBV5-1 and TRBJ2-5; D is uncertain. The germline V and J ends were trimmed by 4 bases and 5 bases, with 12 bases remaining between them. Germline CDR1 reads SGHRS; CDR2 reads YFSETQ. This CDR3 spans 13 amino acids. The CDR3 is CASSENNLETQYF. The CDR3 DNA follows: TGCGCCAGCAGCGAGAACAATTTGGAGACCCAGTACTTC.

This clone occurred once. Other DNA sequences in this specimen translate into the identical CDR3. This chain links TRBV28 with TRBJ2-7; 7 bases are a match to TRBD1. CDR3 size: 12 residues. J was trimmed by 4 bases and V by 5 bases; bases with no gene match: 2. Looked up from germline, CDR1 is MDHEN and CDR2 is SYDVKM. In DNA, the CDR3 is TGTGCCAGCAGTCTACAGGGGTACGAGCAGTACTTC. Translation: CASSLQGYEQYF.

V and J are TRBV28 and TRBJ1-6; D unresolved. V was clipped by 4 bases and J by 4 bases, with 11 bases between them. The CDR3 extends over 15 amino acids. Germline loops: CDR1 MDHEN, CDR2 SYDVKM. In DNA form, the CDR3 reads TGTGCCAGCAGTTCTGCGCGGGGTTATAATTCACCCCTCCACTTT. This encodes CASSSARGYNSPLHF.

This clone appeared a few times. This rearrangement joins TRBV15 to TRBJ2-3, with D tentatively TRBD1 (5 bases). CDR1 and CDR2 (germline): LNHNV, YYDKDF (reference sequence). V lost 0 bases to trimming and J lost 0 bases, with 10 bases between them. The CDR3 length is 16 residues. CDR3 coding DNA: TGTGCCACCAGCAGAGATGGACAACTAAGCACAGATACGCAGTATTTT. Translating it yields CATSRDGQLSTDTQYF.